Listed below are T cell receptor beta chains from one sample, sequenced in a study of OX40 agonist ivuxolimab in advanced cancers. Only in-frame clones appear in the TCRdb table, and some are missing; sequencing was by immunoSEQ multiplex PCR. The sample includes some 85,000 clones, approximately 91% of them seen just once. The starting material was CD4+ or CD8+ T cells sorted from blood, obtained in a trial of the OX40 agonist ivuxolimab. The receptors here all came from an adult with an advanced solid tumor such as melanoma, head and neck, liver or kidney cancer. Each CDR3 is given with its conserved first and last residue. D genes are given only for firm matches. The listing skips clone size in some rows; elsewhere it reads once, few, many or a size class.

D gene	V gene	clone size	J gene	CDR3 length	CDR3 DNA	CDR3 protein
.	TRBV6-5	.	TRBJ2-7	14	TGTGCCAGCAGAAGCCCAGATGTCTCCTACGAGCAGTACTTC	CASRSPDVSYEQYF
TRBD1	TRBV7-2	.	TRBJ1-5	14	TGTGCCAGCAGCTTCTCGGGACAGGATCAGCCCCAGCATTTT	CASSFSGQDQPQHF
.	TRBV19	.	TRBJ1-1	13	TGTGCCAGTGGGCCTTCGCCGTACACTGAAGCTTTCTTT	CASGPSPYTEAFF
TRBD1	TRBV6-1	few	TRBJ1-2	13	TGTGCCAGCAGTGGACAGGGGGCCCTTGGCTACACCTTC	CASSGQGALGYTF
TRBD1	TRBV29-1	once	TRBJ1-5	13	TGCAGCGTTGGGTTTCGGGGACAGCAGCCCCAGCATTTT	CSVGFRGQQPQHF
.	TRBV6-1	.	TRBJ2-3	14	TGTGCCAGCAGTGAAGGACCTAGCACAGATACGCAGTATTTT	CASSEGPSTDTQYF
.	TRBV18	.	TRBJ2-5	15	TGTGCCAGCTCACCTTCCACAGTTGTCCAAGAGACCCAGTACTTC	CASSPSTVVQETQYF
.	TRBV5-1	.	TRBJ2-3	14	TGCGCCAGCAGCTTACCATCTAGTACAGATACGCAGTATTTT	CASSLPSSTDTQYF
.	TRBV6-1	.	TRBJ2-4	17	TGTGCCAGCAGTGCCCTTGGACAGATTCTAGCCAAAAACATTCAGTACTTC	CASSALGQILAKNIQYF
.	TRBV5-1	.	TRBJ2-2	17	TGCGCCAGCAGCCTGGACCGCCCGGGCGATTGGACCGGGGAGCTGTTTTTT	CASSLDRPGDWTGELFF
TRBD1	TRBV18	.	TRBJ1-1	16	TGTGCCAGCTCACTACGATCGGGACAGGGTTCCACTGAAGCTTTCTTT	CASSLRSGQGSTEAFF
.	TRBV11-2	.	TRBJ2-5	12	TGTGCCAGCAGCTTAGATCGGGAGACCCAGTACTTC	CASSLDRETQYF
.	TRBV4-1	.	TRBJ2-5	14	TGCGCCAGCAGCCAAACGGGGCTCCAAGAGACCCAGTACTTC	CASSQTGLQETQYF